A selection of T cell receptor beta chains follows, all from one sample in a study of cytomegalovirus exposure and HLA in healthy donors. Profiling relied on immunoSEQ multiplex PCR, and the TCRdb table lists in-frame clones only, not all of them. Seen here are around 220,000 clones, approximately 80% observed once, and the top ten hold 0.2% to 0.25%. The sample was PBMCs. The receptors were gathered from a girl aged 2 to 10 in good health and CMV-seronegative. CDR3s include the opening cysteine and the closing phenylalanine or tryptophan. Fields, in order: clone size, J gene, D gene, V gene, CDR3 protein, CDR3 DNA. D genes are given only for firm matches. A clone size is listed for some rows: how often the clone was seen (once, few, many), or a class if it is expanded.

clone size: -; J gene: TRBJ2-7; D gene: TRBD2; V gene: TRBV28; CDR3 protein: CASSLRGGAEGNEQYF; CDR3 DNA: TGTGCCAGCAGTTTGCGGGGGGGGGCCGAGGGTAACGAGCAGTACTTC
clone size: -; J gene: TRBJ1-2; D gene: TRBD1; V gene: TRBV7-9; CDR3 protein: CSSSGEGQVLYGYTF; CDR3 DNA: TGTTCCAGCAGCGGAGAGGGACAGGTACTCTATGGCTACACCTTC
clone size: -; J gene: TRBJ2-3; D gene: -; V gene: TRBV11-1; CDR3 protein: CASRGGPSTDTQYF; CDR3 DNA: TGTGCCAGCAGGGGGGGGCCTAGCACAGATACGCAGTATTTT
clone size: -; J gene: TRBJ1-1; D gene: -; V gene: TRBV30; CDR3 protein: CAWSGVKREKTEAFF; CDR3 DNA: TGTGCCTGGAGTGGGGTGAAAAGGGAGAAGACTGAAGCTTTCTTT
clone size: -; J gene: TRBJ2-1; D gene: TRBD2; V gene: TRBV10-2; CDR3 protein: CASRGLAGGRYNEQFF; CDR3 DNA: TGCGCCAGCAGAGGGCTAGCGGGAGGGAGGTACAATGAGCAGTTCTTC
clone size: -; J gene: TRBJ1-3; D gene: -; V gene: TRBV9; CDR3 protein: CASSVGTGSSGNTIYF; CDR3 DNA: TGTGCCAGCAGCGTAGGTACAGGGAGCTCTGGAAACACCATATATTTT
clone size: -; J gene: TRBJ2-7; D gene: TRBD1; V gene: TRBV27; CDR3 protein: CASSLFPGGPSYEQYF; CDR3 DNA: TGTGCCAGCAGTTTATTCCCAGGGGGTCCCTCCTACGAGCAGTACTTC
clone size: -; J gene: TRBJ1-2; D gene: TRBD1; V gene: TRBV7-9; CDR3 protein: CASSLGQGGYTF; CDR3 DNA: TGTGCCAGCAGCCTGGGACAGGGGGGCTACACCTTC
clone size: -; J gene: TRBJ1-2; D gene: -; V gene: TRBV7-9; CDR3 protein: CASSLDRDVYGYTF; CDR3 DNA: TGTGCCAGCAGCTTAGACAGGGACGTCTATGGCTACACCTTC
clone size: -; J gene: TRBJ1-2; D gene: -; V gene: TRBV11-2; CDR3 protein: CASTGGYYGYTF; CDR3 DNA: TGTGCCAGCACCGGCGGATACTATGGCTACACCTTC
clone size: -; J gene: TRBJ1-2; D gene: TRBD1; V gene: TRBV7-2; CDR3 protein: CASSVQGASYGYTF; CDR3 DNA: TGTGCCAGCAGCGTACAGGGGGCCTCCTATGGCTACACCTTC
clone size: -; J gene: TRBJ2-2; D gene: -; V gene: TRBV30; CDR3 protein: CAWSGGPGELFF; CDR3 DNA: TGTGCCTGGAGTGGGGGGCCCGGGGAGCTGTTTTTT
clone size: -; J gene: TRBJ2-3; D gene: -; V gene: TRBV6-5; CDR3 protein: CASSYSASADTQYF; CDR3 DNA: TGTGCCAGCAGTTACTCGGCTAGCGCAGATACGCAGTATTTT
clone size: -; J gene: TRBJ2-7; D gene: -; V gene: TRBV27; CDR3 protein: CASSTRTAVYEQYF; CDR3 DNA: TGTGCCAGCAGTACCCGGACAGCAGTGTACGAGCAGTACTTC
clone size: -; J gene: TRBJ2-1; D gene: TRBD2; V gene: TRBV5-6; CDR3 protein: CASREGRASGRKEQFF; CDR3 DNA: TGTGCCAGCAGGGAGGGCCGGGCTAGCGGGAGGAAGGAGCAGTTCTTC
clone size: -; J gene: TRBJ2-1; D gene: -; V gene: TRBV9; CDR3 protein: CASSATSGGEQFF; CDR3 DNA: TGTGCCAGCAGCGCGACCTCCGGGGGTGAGCAGTTCTTC
clone size: -; J gene: TRBJ2-6; D gene: -; V gene: TRBV5-1; CDR3 protein: CASSLTGRSGANVLTF; CDR3 DNA: TGCGCCAGCAGCTTGACAGGGCGCTCTGGGGCCAACGTCCTGACTTTC
clone size: -; J gene: TRBJ2-5; D gene: -; V gene: TRBV6-4; CDR3 protein: CAAQGGGRETQYF; CDR3 DNA: TGTGCTGCCCAAGGCGGGGGCCGGGAGACCCAGTACTTC
clone size: few; J gene: TRBJ1-1; D gene: -; V gene: TRBV12-2; CDR3 protein: CASRLTGKNTEAFF; CDR3 DNA: TGTGCAAGTCGCCTAACAGGGAAGAACACTGAAGCTTTCTTT
clone size: -; J gene: TRBJ2-3; D gene: -; V gene: TRBV18; CDR3 protein: CASSTGNTDTQYF; CDR3 DNA: TGTGCCAGCTCGACGGGTAACACAGATACGCAGTATTTT
clone size: -; J gene: TRBJ2-2; D gene: -; V gene: TRBV19; CDR3 protein: CASSEYNTGELFF; CDR3 DNA: TGTGCCAGTAGTGAGTACAACACCGGGGAGCTGTTTTTT
clone size: -; J gene: TRBJ2-1; D gene: -; V gene: TRBV19; CDR3 protein: CATLSRGSSSYNEQFF; CDR3 DNA: TGTGCCACCCTTAGCCGTGGGTCTAGCTCCTACAATGAGCAGTTCTTC
clone size: -; J gene: TRBJ1-2; D gene: TRBD1; V gene: TRBV7-2; CDR3 protein: CASSFQGATYGYTF; CDR3 DNA: TGTGCCAGCAGCTTTCAGGGGGCGACCTATGGCTACACCTTC
clone size: -; J gene: TRBJ2-7; D gene: -; V gene: TRBV10-1; CDR3 protein: CASLHGDSYEQYF; CDR3 DNA: TGCGCCAGCTTACACGGGGACTCCTACGAGCAGTACTTC
clone size: -; J gene: TRBJ2-3; D gene: TRBD2; V gene: TRBV6-1; CDR3 protein: CASSEARLAGGLDTQYF; CDR3 DNA: TGTGCCAGCAGTGAAGCTCGGCTAGCGGGAGGGTTGGATACGCAGTATTTT
clone size: -; J gene: TRBJ1-1; D gene: TRBD1; V gene: TRBV27; CDR3 protein: CASSLGTVMNTEAFF; CDR3 DNA: TGTGCCAGCAGTTTAGGGACAGTCATGAACACTGAAGCTTTCTTT
clone size: -; J gene: TRBJ2-7; D gene: -; V gene: TRBV5-6; CDR3 protein: CASSWREYYEQYF; CDR3 DNA: TGTGCCAGCAGCTGGAGGGAGTACTACGAGCAGTACTTC
clone size: -; J gene: TRBJ1-6; D gene: -; V gene: TRBV6-6; CDR3 protein: CASSPRSGNGSPLHF; CDR3 DNA: TGTGCCAGCAGTCCCCGTTCGGGTAACGGTTCACCCCTCCACTTT
clone size: few; J gene: TRBJ2-5; D gene: TRBD2; V gene: TRBV30; CDR3 protein: CAWSATGLARETQYF; CDR3 DNA: TGTGCCTGGAGTGCGACGGGACTAGCGCGTGAGACCCAGTACTTC
clone size: once; J gene: TRBJ1-4; D gene: -; V gene: TRBV9; CDR3 protein: CASSGPGNEKLFF; CDR3 DNA: TGTGCCAGCAGCGGCCCTGGCAATGAAAAACTGTTTTTT
clone size: -; J gene: TRBJ1-1; D gene: -; V gene: TRBV7-3; CDR3 protein: CASSAHGGTEAFF; CDR3 DNA: TGTGCCAGCAGCGCGCACGGGGGCACTGAAGCTTTCTTT
clone size: -; J gene: TRBJ2-3; D gene: TRBD2; V gene: TRBV4-1; CDR3 protein: CASSQLGLAVDTQYF; CDR3 DNA: TGCGCCAGCAGCCAGTTGGGACTAGCAGTCGATACGCAGTATTTT
clone size: -; J gene: TRBJ2-2; D gene: -; V gene: TRBV5-1; CDR3 protein: CASSLVVDIGTGELFF; CDR3 DNA: TGCGCCAGCAGCTTGGTAGTGGACATTGGCACCGGGGAGCTGTTTTTT
clone size: -; J gene: TRBJ1-1; D gene: TRBD1; V gene: TRBV4-1; CDR3 protein: CASSHRQGATEAFF; CDR3 DNA: TGCGCCAGCAGCCACCGACAGGGAGCCACTGAAGCTTTCTTT
clone size: -; J gene: TRBJ2-1; D gene: -; V gene: TRBV5-4; CDR3 protein: CASSGGASSYNEQFF; CDR3 DNA: TGTGCCAGCAGCGGCGGGGCTAGCTCCTACAATGAGCAGTTCTTC
clone size: -; J gene: TRBJ1-5; D gene: -; V gene: TRBV4-2; CDR3 protein: CASSQTDSLSPSQPQHF; CDR3 DNA: TGTGCCAGCAGCCAAACGGACAGCTTGAGCCCTAGTCAGCCCCAGCATTTT
clone size: -; J gene: TRBJ2-1; D gene: TRBD2; V gene: TRBV2; CDR3 protein: CASSGRRGGKFF; CDR3 DNA: TGTGCCAGCAGTGGCCGGCGCGGGGGAAAGTTCTTC
clone size: -; J gene: TRBJ2-3; D gene: -; V gene: TRBV5-6; CDR3 protein: CASSPTGDFTDTQYF; CDR3 DNA: TGTGCCAGCAGCCCTACCGGGGACTTCACAGATACGCAGTATTTT
clone size: -; J gene: TRBJ2-3; D gene: TRBD2; V gene: TRBV19; CDR3 protein: CATRLAGGLSTDTQYF; CDR3 DNA: TGTGCCACGCGACTAGCGGGGGGCCTGAGCACAGATACGCAGTATTTT
clone size: -; J gene: TRBJ1-1; D gene: TRBD1; V gene: TRBV7-8; CDR3 protein: CASSDRDLHTEAFF; CDR3 DNA: TGTGCCAGCAGCGACAGGGATCTGCACACTGAAGCTTTCTTT
clone size: -; J gene: TRBJ2-1; D gene: TRBD2; V gene: TRBV7-6; CDR3 protein: CASSLSKGRLAGGSSYNEQFF; CDR3 DNA: TGTGCCAGCAGCTTAAGTAAGGGTAGACTAGCGGGAGGGAGCTCCTACAATGAGCAGTTCTTC
clone size: -; J gene: TRBJ1-1; D gene: TRBD1; V gene: TRBV5-6; CDR3 protein: CASSFGTGEAFF; CDR3 DNA: TGTGCCAGCAGCTTCGGGACAGGTGAAGCTTTCTTT
clone size: -; J gene: TRBJ2-1; D gene: TRBD2; V gene: TRBV29-1; CDR3 protein: CSVGGGGRNEQFF; CDR3 DNA: TGCAGCGTCGGCGGCGGGGGACGGAATGAGCAGTTCTTC
clone size: few; J gene: TRBJ1-5; D gene: -; V gene: TRBV9; CDR3 protein: CASSLSPGASNQPQHF; CDR3 DNA: TGTGCCAGCAGCCTTAGCCCAGGGGCGAGCAATCAGCCCCAGCATTTT
clone size: few; J gene: TRBJ2-2; D gene: TRBD2; V gene: TRBV5-4; CDR3 protein: CASSSVASGRNGELFF; CDR3 DNA: TGTGCCAGCAGCTCTGTTGCTAGCGGGAGAAACGGGGAGCTGTTTTTT
clone size: -; J gene: TRBJ2-1; D gene: -; V gene: TRBV6-5; CDR3 protein: CASSYWQGSSNEQFF; CDR3 DNA: TGTGCCAGCAGTTACTGGCAGGGGTCTTCCAATGAGCAGTTCTTC
clone size: -; J gene: TRBJ2-3; D gene: TRBD2; V gene: TRBV9; CDR3 protein: CASSVDVGGNSDTQYF; CDR3 DNA: TGTGCCAGCAGCGTAGATGTCGGGGGGAATTCAGATACGCAGTATTTT
clone size: -; J gene: TRBJ2-5; D gene: -; V gene: TRBV30; CDR3 protein: CAWSVGVSETQYF; CDR3 DNA: TGTGCCTGGAGTGTAGGGGTTTCAGAGACCCAGTACTTC
clone size: -; J gene: TRBJ2-7; D gene: TRBD2; V gene: TRBV12-5; CDR3 protein: CASGLVLSWEGPYEQYF; CDR3 DNA: TGTGCTAGTGGTTTGGTACTCTCGTGGGAGGGGCCCTACGAGCAGTACTTC
clone size: once; J gene: TRBJ2-2; D gene: -; V gene: TRBV19; CDR3 protein: CASSLGFRGELFF; CDR3 DNA: TGTGCCAGTAGTCTCGGTTTTCGCGGGGAGCTGTTTTTT
clone size: few; J gene: TRBJ1-2; D gene: -; V gene: TRBV4-1; CDR3 protein: CASSQVSPHYGYTF; CDR3 DNA: TGCGCCAGCAGCCAAGTTAGTCCGCACTATGGCTACACCTTC
clone size: -; J gene: TRBJ1-1; D gene: -; V gene: TRBV5-6; CDR3 protein: CASSLDRLEAFF; CDR3 DNA: TGTGCCAGCAGCTTGGACAGACTAGAAGCTTTCTTT
clone size: -; J gene: TRBJ1-1; D gene: TRBD1; V gene: TRBV10-3; CDR3 protein: CAISGTGQGRGNHQNTEAFF; CDR3 DNA: TGTGCCATCAGTGGAACCGGACAGGGAAGGGGTAATCACCAGAACACTGAAGCTTTCTTT